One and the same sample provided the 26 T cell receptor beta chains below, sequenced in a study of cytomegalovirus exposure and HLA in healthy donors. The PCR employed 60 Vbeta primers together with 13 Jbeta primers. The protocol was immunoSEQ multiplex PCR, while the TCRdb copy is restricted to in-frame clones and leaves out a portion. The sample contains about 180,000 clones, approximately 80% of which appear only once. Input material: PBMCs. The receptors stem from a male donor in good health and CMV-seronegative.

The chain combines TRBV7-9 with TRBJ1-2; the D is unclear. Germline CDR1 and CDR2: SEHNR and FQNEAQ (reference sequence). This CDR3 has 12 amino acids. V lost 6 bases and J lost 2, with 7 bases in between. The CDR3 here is CASRWENYGYTF. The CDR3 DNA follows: TGTGCCAGCAGGTGGGAGAACTATGGCTACACCTTC.

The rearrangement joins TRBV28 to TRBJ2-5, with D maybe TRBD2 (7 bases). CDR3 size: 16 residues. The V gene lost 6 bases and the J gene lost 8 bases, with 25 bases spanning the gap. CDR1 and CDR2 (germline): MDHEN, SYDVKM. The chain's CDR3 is CASSPIWGGGGGTQYF. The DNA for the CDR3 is TGTGCCAGCAGCCCTATCTGGGGTGGGGGAGGGGGTACCCAGTACTTC.

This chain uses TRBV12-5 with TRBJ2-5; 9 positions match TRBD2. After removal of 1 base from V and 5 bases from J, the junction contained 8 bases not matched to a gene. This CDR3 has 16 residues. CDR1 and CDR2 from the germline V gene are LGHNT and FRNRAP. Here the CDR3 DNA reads TGTGCTAGTGGTTTGGGGGCTAGCGGGACGGGGGAGACCCAGTACTTC. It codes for CASGLGASGTGETQYF. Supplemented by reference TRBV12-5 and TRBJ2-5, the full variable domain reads DARVTQTPRHKVTEMGQEVTMRCQPILGHNTVFWYRQTMMQGLELLAYFRNRAPLDDSGMPKDRFSAEMPDATLATLKIQPSEPRDSAVYFCASGLGASGTGETQYFGPGTRLLVL.

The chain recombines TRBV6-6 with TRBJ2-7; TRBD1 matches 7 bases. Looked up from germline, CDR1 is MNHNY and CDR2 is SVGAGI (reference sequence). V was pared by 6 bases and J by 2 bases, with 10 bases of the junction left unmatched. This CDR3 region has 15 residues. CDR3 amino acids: CASSKNTGVPYEQYF. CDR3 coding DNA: TGTGCCAGCAGCAAAAACACAGGGGTTCCCTACGAGCAGTACTTC.

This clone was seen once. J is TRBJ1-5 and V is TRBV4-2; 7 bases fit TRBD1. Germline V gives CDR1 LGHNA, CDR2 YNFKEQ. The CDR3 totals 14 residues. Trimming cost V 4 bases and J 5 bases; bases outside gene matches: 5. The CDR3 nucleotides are TGTGCCAGCAGCCGCTTCACAGGGGATCAGCCCCAGCATTTT. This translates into CASSRFTGDQPQHF.

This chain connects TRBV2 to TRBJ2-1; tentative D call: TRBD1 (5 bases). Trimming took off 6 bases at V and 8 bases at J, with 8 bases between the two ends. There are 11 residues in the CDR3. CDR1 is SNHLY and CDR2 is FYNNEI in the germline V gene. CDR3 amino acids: CASRLGDEQFF. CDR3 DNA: TGTGCCAGCAGGTTAGGGGATGAGCAGTTCTTC.

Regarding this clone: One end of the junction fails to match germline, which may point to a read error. The CDR3: CASSEDDQGQGAGGYPF. The CDR3, as DNA: TGTGCCAGCAGTGAAGACGATCAGGGACAGGGGGCAGGGGGCTACCCCTTC. The chain carries TRBV2 and TRBJ1-2, with 12 bases that match TRBD1. Germline CDR1 and CDR2: SNHLY and FYNNEI. The CDR3 is 17 amino acids.

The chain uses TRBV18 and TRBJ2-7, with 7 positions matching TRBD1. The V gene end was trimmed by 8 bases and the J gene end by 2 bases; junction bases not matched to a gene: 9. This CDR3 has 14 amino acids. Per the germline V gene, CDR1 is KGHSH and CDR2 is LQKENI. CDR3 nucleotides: TGTGCCAGCGCCCCCGGGACAGCAACCTACGAGCAGTACTTC. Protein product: CASAPGTATYEQYF.

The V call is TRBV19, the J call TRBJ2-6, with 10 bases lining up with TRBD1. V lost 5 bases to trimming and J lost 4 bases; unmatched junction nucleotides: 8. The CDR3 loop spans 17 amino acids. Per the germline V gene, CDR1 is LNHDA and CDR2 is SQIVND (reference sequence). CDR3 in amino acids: CASSVGQGLGGANVLTF. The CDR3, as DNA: TGTGCCAGTAGTGTGGGACAGGGGCTAGGCGGGGCCAACGTCCTGACTTTC.

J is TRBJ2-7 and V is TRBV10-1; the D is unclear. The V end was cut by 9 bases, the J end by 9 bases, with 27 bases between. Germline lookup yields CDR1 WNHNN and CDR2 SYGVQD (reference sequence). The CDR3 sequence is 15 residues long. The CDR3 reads CARVPNEKAHFGQYF. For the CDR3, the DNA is TGCGCCAGGGTTCCGAACGAAAAAGCCCATTTCGGGCAGTACTTC.

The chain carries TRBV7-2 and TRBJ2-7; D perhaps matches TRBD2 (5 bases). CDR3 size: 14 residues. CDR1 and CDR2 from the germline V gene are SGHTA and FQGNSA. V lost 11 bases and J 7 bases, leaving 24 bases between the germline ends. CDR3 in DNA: TGTGCCGGAGGACTCGGCGGGCCCTCTGGGGAGCAGTACTTC. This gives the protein CAGGLGGPSGEQYF.

The CDR3 protein is CASSLERGRYQETQYF. CDR3 nucleotides: TGCGCCAGCAGCTTGGAACGCGGGAGGTACCAAGAGACCCAGTACTTC. The V and J genes are TRBV5-1 and TRBJ2-5, with 8 bases fitting TRBD2. V was clipped by 0 bases and J by 0 bases; unmatched bases: 4. Germline V gives CDR1 SGHRS, CDR2 YFSETQ. This CDR3 spans 16 amino acids.

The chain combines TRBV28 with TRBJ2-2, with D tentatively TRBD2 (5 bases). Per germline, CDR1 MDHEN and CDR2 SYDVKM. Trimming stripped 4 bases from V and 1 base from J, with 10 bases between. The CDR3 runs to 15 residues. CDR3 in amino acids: CASSSIRGNTGELFF. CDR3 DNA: TGTGCCAGCAGTTCTATCCGGGGGAACACCGGGGAGCTGTTTTTT.

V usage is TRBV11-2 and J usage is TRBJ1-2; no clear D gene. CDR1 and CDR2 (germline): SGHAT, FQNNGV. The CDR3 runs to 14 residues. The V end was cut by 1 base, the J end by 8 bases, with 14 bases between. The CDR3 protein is CASSLVSVLSGYTF. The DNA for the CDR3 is TGTGCCAGCAGCTTAGTTTCCGTGTTGAGCGGCTACACCTTC. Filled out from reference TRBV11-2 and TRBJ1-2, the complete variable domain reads EAGVAQSPRYKIIEKRQSVAFWCNPISGHATLYWYQQILGQGPKLLIQFQNNGVVDDSQLPKDRFSAERLKGVDSTLKIQPAKLEDSAVYLCASSLVSVLSGYTFGSGTRLTVV.

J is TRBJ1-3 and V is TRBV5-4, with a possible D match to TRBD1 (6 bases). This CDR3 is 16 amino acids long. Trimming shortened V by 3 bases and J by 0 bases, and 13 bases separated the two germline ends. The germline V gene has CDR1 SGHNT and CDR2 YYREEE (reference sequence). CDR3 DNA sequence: TGTGCCAGCAGCTCCCTTGGGACAACCTCTGGAAACACCATATATTTT. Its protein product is CASSSLGTTSGNTIYF.

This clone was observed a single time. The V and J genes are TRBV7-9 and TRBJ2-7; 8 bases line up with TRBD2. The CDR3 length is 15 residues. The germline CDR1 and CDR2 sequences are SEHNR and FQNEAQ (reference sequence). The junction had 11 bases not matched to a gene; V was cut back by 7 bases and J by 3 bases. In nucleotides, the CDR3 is TGTGCCAGCACCTCAGGGCCTAGCGGGTTCTACGAGCAGTACTTC. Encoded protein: CASTSGPSGFYEQYF.

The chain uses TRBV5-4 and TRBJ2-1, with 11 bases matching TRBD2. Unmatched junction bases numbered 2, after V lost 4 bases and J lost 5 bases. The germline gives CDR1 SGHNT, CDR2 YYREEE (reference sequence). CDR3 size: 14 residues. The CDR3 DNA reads TGTGCCAGCAGCCCTAGCGGGGGGCACAATGAGCAGTTCTTC. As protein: CASSPSGGHNEQFF.

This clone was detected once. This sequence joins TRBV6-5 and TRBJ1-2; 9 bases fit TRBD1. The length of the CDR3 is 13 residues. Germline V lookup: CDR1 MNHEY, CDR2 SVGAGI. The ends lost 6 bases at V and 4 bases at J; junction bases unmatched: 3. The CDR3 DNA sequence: TGTGCCAGCAGCAGGACAGGGGTCTATGGCTACACCTTC. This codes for CASSRTGVYGYTF.

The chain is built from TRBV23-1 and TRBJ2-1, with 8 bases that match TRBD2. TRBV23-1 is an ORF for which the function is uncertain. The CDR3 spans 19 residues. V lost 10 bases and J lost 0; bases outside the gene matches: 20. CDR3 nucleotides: TGCGCCACCCCCTGGGCGGGAGGCTCTTGCCCCTTCTCCTACAATGAGCAGTTCTTC. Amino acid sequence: CATPWAGGSCPFSYNEQFF.

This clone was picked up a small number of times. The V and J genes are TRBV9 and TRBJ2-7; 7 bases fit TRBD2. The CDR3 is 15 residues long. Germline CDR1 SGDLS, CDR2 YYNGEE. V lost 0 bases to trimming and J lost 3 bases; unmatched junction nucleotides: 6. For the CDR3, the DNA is TGTGCCAGCAGCGTAGAAGGGACTAACGTCTACGAGCAGTACTTC. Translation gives CASSVEGTNVYEQYF.

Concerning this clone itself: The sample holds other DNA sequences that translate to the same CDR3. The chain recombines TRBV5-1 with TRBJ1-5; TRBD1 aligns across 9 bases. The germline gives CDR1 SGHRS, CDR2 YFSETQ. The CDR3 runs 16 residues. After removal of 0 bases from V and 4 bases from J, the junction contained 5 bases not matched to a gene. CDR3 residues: CASSLGGQGRNQPQHF. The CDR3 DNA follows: TGCGCCAGCAGCTTGGGGGGACAGGGACGAAATCAGCCCCAGCATTTT. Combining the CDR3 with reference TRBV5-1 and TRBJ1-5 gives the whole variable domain KAGVTQTPRYLIKTRGQQVTLSCSPISGHRSVSWYQQTPGQGLQFLFEYFSETQRNKGNFPGRFSGRQFSNSRSEMNVSTLELGDSALYLCASSLGGQGRNQPQHFGDGTRLSIL.

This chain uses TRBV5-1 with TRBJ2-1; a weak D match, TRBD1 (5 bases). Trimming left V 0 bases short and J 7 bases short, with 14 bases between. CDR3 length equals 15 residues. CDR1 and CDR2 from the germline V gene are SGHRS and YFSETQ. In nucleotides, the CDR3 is TGCGCCAGCAGCTTGGCTCTAGGGGCATCGAATGAGCAGTTCTTC. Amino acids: CASSLALGASNEQFF.

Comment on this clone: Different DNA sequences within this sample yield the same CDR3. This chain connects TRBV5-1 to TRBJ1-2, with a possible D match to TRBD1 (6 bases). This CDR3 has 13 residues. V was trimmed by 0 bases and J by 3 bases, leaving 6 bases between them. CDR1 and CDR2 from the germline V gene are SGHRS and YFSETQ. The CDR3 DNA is TGCGCCAGCAGCTTGGACAGGGACTATGGCTACACCTTC. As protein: CASSLDRDYGYTF.

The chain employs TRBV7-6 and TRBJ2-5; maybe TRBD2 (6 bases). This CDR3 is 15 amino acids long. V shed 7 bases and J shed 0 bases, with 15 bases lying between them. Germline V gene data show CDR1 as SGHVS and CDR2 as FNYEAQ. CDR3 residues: CASTASSVNQETQYF. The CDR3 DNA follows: TGTGCCAGCACGGCGTCTAGCGTAAACCAAGAGACCCAGTACTTC.

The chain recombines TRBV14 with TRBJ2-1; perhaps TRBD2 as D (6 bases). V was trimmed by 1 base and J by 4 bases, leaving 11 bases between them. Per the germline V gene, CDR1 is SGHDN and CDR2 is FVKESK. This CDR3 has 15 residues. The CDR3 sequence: CASSQVQRAYNEQFF. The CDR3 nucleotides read TGTGCCAGCAGCCAAGTACAGCGGGCTTACAATGAGCAGTTCTTC.

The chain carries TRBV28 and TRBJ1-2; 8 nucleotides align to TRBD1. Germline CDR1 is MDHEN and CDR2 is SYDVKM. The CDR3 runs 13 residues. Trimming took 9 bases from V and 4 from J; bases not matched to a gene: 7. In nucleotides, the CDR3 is TGTGCCAGACCGACAGGGGCGACCTATGGCTACACCTTC. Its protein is CARPTGATYGYTF.